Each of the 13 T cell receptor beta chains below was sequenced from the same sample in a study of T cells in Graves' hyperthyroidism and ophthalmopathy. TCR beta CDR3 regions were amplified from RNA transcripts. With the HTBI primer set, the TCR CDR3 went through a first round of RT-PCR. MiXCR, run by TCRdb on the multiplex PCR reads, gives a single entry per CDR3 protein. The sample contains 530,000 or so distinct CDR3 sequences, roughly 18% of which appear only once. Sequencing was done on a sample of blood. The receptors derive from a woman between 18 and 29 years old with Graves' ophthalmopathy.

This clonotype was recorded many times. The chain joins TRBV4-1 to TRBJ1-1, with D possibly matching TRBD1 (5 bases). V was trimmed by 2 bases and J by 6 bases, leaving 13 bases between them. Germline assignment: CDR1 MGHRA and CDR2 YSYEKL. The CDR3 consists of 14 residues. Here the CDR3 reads CASSQPGRGPEAFF. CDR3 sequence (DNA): TGCGCCAGCAGCCAACCGGGACGCGGCCCTGAAGCTTTCTTT.

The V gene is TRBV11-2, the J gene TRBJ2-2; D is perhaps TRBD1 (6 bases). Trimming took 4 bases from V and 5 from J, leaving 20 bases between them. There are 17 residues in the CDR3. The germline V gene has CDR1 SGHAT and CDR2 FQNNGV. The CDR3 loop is CASSSLLPRGGTGELFF. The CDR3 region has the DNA TGTGCCAGCAGCTCACTCCTACCCAGGGGTGGTACCGGGGAGCTGTTTTTT.

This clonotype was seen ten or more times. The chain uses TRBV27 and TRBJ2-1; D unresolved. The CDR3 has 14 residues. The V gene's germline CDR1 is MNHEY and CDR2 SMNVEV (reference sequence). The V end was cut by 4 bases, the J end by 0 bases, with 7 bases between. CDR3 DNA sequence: TGTGCCAGCAGTTACTTGAGCTCCTACAATGAGCAGTTCTTC. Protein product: CASSYLSSYNEQFF.

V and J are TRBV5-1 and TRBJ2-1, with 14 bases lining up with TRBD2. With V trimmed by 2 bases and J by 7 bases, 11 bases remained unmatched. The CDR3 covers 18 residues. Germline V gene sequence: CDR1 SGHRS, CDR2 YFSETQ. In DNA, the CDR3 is TGCGCCAGCAGCTTAAGTCCCGGGACTAGCGGGAGTAGAAATGAGCAGTTCTTC. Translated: CASSLSPGTSGSRNEQFF.

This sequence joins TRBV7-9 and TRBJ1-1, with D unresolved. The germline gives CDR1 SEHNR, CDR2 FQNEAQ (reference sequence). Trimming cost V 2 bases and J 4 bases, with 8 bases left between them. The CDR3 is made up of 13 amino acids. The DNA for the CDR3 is TGTGCCAGCAGCTTAAACTTCGCCACTGAAGCTTTCTTT. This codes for CASSLNFATEAFF.

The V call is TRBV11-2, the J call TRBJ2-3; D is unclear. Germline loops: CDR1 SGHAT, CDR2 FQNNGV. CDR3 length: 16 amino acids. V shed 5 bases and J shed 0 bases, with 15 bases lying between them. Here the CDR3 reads CASSQDWRSSTDTQYF. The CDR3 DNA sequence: TGTGCCAGCAGCCAAGATTGGCGGTCTAGCACAGATACGCAGTATTTT.

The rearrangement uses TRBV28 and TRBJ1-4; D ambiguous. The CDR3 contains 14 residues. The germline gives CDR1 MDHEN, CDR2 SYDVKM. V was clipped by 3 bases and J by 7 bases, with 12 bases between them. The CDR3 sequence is CASSFLILGEKLFF. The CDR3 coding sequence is TGTGCCAGCAGTTTTCTCATCTTGGGTGAAAAACTGTTTTTT.

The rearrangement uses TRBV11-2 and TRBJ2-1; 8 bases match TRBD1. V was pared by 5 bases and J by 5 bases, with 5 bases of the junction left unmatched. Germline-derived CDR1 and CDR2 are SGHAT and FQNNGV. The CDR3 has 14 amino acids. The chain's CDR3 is CASSLGTGDNEQFF. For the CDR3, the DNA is TGTGCCAGCAGCCTTGGGACAGGAGACAATGAGCAGTTCTTC.

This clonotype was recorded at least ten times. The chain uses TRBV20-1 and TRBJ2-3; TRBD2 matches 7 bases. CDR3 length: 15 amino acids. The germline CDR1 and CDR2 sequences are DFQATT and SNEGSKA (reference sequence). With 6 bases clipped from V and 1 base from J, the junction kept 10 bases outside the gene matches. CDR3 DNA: TGCAGTGCCTCAAGCGGGGCGGGCCGCACAGATACGCAGTATTTT. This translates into CSASSGAGRTDTQYF.

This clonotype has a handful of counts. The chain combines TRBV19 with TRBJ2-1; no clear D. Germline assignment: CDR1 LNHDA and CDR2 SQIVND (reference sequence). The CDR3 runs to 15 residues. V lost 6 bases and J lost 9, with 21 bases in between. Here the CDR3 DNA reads TGTGCCAGTAGGGAGCTCCTTAGAGGATGGGGTGAGCAGTTCTTC. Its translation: CASRELLRGWGEQFF.

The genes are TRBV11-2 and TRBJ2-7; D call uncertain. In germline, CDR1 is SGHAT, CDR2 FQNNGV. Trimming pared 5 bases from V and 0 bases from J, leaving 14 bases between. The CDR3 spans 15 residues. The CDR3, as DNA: TGTGCCAGCAGCATGACGGACCTGAGCTCCTACGAGCAGTACTTC. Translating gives CASSMTDLSSYEQYF.

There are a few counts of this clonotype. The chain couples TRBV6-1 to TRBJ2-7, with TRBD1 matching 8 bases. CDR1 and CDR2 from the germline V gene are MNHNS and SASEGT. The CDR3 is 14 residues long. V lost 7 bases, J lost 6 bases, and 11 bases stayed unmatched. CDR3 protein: CASTMDRDLGEQYF. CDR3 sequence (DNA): TGTGCCAGCACTATGGACAGGGATTTAGGCGAGCAGTACTTC.

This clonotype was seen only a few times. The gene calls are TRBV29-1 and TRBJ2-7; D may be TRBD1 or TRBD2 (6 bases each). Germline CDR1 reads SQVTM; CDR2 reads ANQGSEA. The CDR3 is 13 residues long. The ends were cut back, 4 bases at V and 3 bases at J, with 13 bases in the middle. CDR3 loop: CSVGRGLGYEQYF. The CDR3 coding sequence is TGCAGCGTTGGTCGGGGGCTCGGCTACGAGCAGTACTTC.